The 11 T cell receptor beta chains below were found in one sample sequenced in a study of blood T cell repertoires in COVID-19. The method was immunoSEQ multiplex PCR; TCRdb's version includes in-frame clones alone and lacks a portion of them. There are about 160,000 clones in the sample; 70% to 90% occur only once, and about 0.95% lies in the top ten. Sequencing was carried out using peripheral blood. These receptors originate from a man aged 40-49 years with acute or convalescent COVID-19.

The chain links TRBV15 to TRBJ1-5; D may be TRBD1 (5 bases). V lost 3 bases and J 5 bases, leaving 17 bases between the germline ends. The V gene's germline CDR1 is LNHNV and CDR2 YYDKDF (reference sequence). The CDR3 has 16 residues. The CDR3 DNA follows: TGTGCCACCAGCAGGTCGACAGCCCCTACGGATCAGCCCCAGCATTTT. Translating gives CATSRSTAPTDQPQHF.

The V call is TRBV3-1 (or the pseudogene TRBV3-2), the J call TRBJ1-1; D might be TRBD1 (6 bases). Trimming removed 2 bases from V and 0 bases from J, with 10 bases in between. The CDR3 has 15 residues. Per germline, CDR1 LGHDT and CDR2 YNNKEL (reference sequence). CDR3 sequence: CASSQIPGVNTEAFF. The CDR3 DNA sequence: TGTGCCAGCAGCCAAATTCCAGGGGTGAACACTGAAGCTTTCTTT.

The CDR3 sequence is CAIMGRGDYNEQFF. CDR3 DNA: TGTGCCATCATGGGGCGGGGGGATTACAATGAGCAGTTCTTC. This sequence joins TRBV10-3 and TRBJ2-1; 8 positions match TRBD2. Germline V CDR1 and CDR2: ENHRY, SYGVKD. V shed 7 bases, J shed 4 bases, and the junction held 6 bases outside the gene matches. The CDR3 is 14 residues long.

In this sample, this clone turned up once. This sequence joins TRBV3-1 (or the pseudogene TRBV3-2) and TRBJ1-5; TRBD1 agrees at 7 bases. The germline V gene encodes CDR1 LGHDT and CDR2 YNNKEL (reference sequence). The CDR3 contains 14 residues. J lost 7 bases, V lost 0 bases, and 3 bases had no gene match. The CDR3 here is CASSQDDRVQPQHF. The CDR3 DNA follows: TGTGCCAGCAGCCAAGACGACAGGGTCCAGCCCCAGCATTTT.

V gene TRBV28 combines with J gene TRBJ2-2, with D perhaps TRBD2 (5 bases). Germline CDR1 is MDHEN and CDR2 is SYDVKM. The CDR3 consists of 18 residues. Trimming left V 3 bases short and J 0 bases short, with 17 bases between. Written as DNA, the CDR3 is TGTGCCAGCAGTTTTTACGGTGGCGGGTCTGCGAACACCGGGGAGCTGTTTTTT. Translated: CASSFYGGGSANTGELFF.

This clone turned up a few times. The V and J genes are TRBV9 and TRBJ1-1, with 8 bases identical to TRBD1. The CDR3 runs to 15 residues. V shed 3 bases and J 1 base; nucleotides not matched to a gene: 5. Per the germline V gene, CDR1 is SGDLS and CDR2 is YYNGEE. The CDR3 nucleotides are TGTGCCAGCAGCGCGACACAGGGGGAGAACACTGAAGCTTTCTTT. Residues: CASSATQGENTEAFF.

The chain is built from TRBV2 and TRBJ1-2, with 9 bases fitting TRBD1. Unmatched junction bases numbered 12, after V lost 5 bases and J lost 11 bases. The CDR3 is 14 amino acids. Germline V lookup: CDR1 SNHLY, CDR2 FYNNEI. In DNA, the CDR3 is TGTGCCAGCAGTAGGGACAGGGACAAATTAGGGTACACCTTC. The encoded protein is CASSRDRDKLGYTF.

The genes are TRBV6-5 and TRBJ2-1; the match to TRBD1 covers 9 bases. The CDR3 consists of 15 residues. From germline, CDR1 is MNHEY and CDR2 SVGAGI. V was clipped by 5 bases and J by 2 bases; unmatched bases: 4. CDR3 in amino acids: CASSRQGGPYNEQFF. CDR3 nucleotides: TGTGCCAGCAGTCGACAGGGGGGACCCTACAATGAGCAGTTCTTC.

The V and J genes are TRBV5-5 and TRBJ1-1; D possibly corresponds to TRBD1 (5 bases). The germline CDR1 and CDR2 sequences are SGHKS and YYEKEE (reference sequence). The length of the CDR3 is 13 residues. Trimming removed 0 bases at V and 10 bases at J, with 13 bases between. CDR3 nucleotides: TGTGCCAGCAGCTTGGTCGGGGGGAGTGGAGCTTTCTTT. The encoded protein is CASSLVGGSGAFF. Complete variable domain (other parts from reference TRBV5-5 and TRBJ1-1): DAGVTQSPTHLIKTRGQQVTLRCSPISGHKSVSWYQQVLGQGPQFIFQYYEKEERGRGNFPDRFSARQFPNYSSELNVNALLLGDSALYLCASSLVGGSGAFFGQGTRLTVV.

This clone was detected only a few times. This chain links TRBV6-4 with TRBJ2-3, with TRBD2 matching 9 bases. CDR3 size: 15 residues. Germline CDR1 MRHNA, CDR2 SNTAGT. V trimming: 6 bases; J trimming: 2 bases; junction bases outside the gene matches: 6. The CDR3 protein is CASSLSGGATDTQYF. CDR3 in DNA: TGTGCCAGCAGCCTTAGCGGGGGTGCCACAGATACGCAGTATTTT.

The CDR3 loop reads CASSQLLSFAEAFF. The CDR3, as DNA: TGTGCCAGCAGCCAGCTTCTCAGTTTCGCTGAAGCTTTCTTT. The chain employs TRBV14 and TRBJ1-1, with D unclear. The ends were cut back, 3 bases at V and 6 bases at J, with 14 bases in the middle. The CDR3 totals 14 residues. Germline lookup yields CDR1 SGHDN and CDR2 FVKESK.